The 18 T cell receptor beta chains listed next were all sequenced from one sample in a study of T cells in Graves' hyperthyroidism and ophthalmopathy (dated by TCRdb to about 2019). To prepare the library, multiplex PCR was applied. TCRdb records Illumina HiSeq 2000 as the sequencer. Amplification of TCR beta CDR3 regions was carried out from RNA transcripts. The TCR CDR3 was subjected to a first round of RT-PCR using the HTBI primer set and the Qiagen OneStep RT-PCR kit. TCRdb reworked the public reads: Q25 trimming with fastp, MiXCR clone assembly, productive beta chains retained. Entries are consolidated by CDR3 protein sequence, retaining the most common genes and DNA. The sample table records about 340,000 distinct CDR3 sequences; 20% to 25% of these occur just once. Of the sample, around 48% falls within the top ten clones. Sequencing was performed on blood. These receptors were collected from a woman aged 50 to 60 with Graves' hyperthyroidism.

This clonotype was counted only a few times. CDR3 sequence: CASSAQNYEQYF. Written as DNA, the CDR3 is TGCGCCAGCAGTGCCCAGAACTACGAGCAGTACTTC. The chain carries TRBV10-2 and TRBJ2-7; D gene uncertain. Germline V gives CDR1 WSHSY, CDR2 SAAADI. The CDR3 length is 12 residues. The germline V and J ends were trimmed by 4 bases and 3 bases, with 7 bases remaining between them.

This clonotype was seen repeatedly, ten times or more. The chain has TRBV5-1 and TRBJ2-1; 8 bases are a match to TRBD2. Losses at the gene ends were 4 bases for V and 4 bases for J; bases not matched to a gene: 16. The CDR3 length is 18 residues. In germline, CDR1 is SGHRS, CDR2 YFSETQ. CDR3 residues: CASSRPGLGTVGYNEQFF. Written as DNA, the CDR3 is TGCGCCAGCAGCCGACCGGGACTAGGAACCGTAGGGTACAATGAGCAGTTCTTC.

The rearrangement joins TRBV7-2 to TRBJ1-6; a weak D match, TRBD1 (6 bases). The CDR3 consists of 14 residues. Germline values: CDR1 SGHTA, CDR2 FQGNSA. V was clipped by 3 bases and J by 7 bases, with 10 bases between them. This chain's CDR3 is CASSFQGQNSPLHF. As DNA, the CDR3 is TGTGCCAGCAGCTTTCAGGGGCAGAATTCACCCCTCCACTTT.

This chain links TRBV13 with TRBJ1-6, with D possibly TRBD1 on 6 matching bases. The CDR3 length is 14 residues. The germline V gene encodes CDR1 PRHDT and CDR2 FYEKMQ (reference sequence). Trimming cost V 5 bases and J 7 bases, with 12 bases left between them. The CDR3 DNA reads TGTGCCAGCAGCAACAGGGTCCCAAATTCACCCCTCCACTTT. Protein product: CASSNRVPNSPLHF.

This clonotype was counted at least ten times. This rearrangement joins TRBV28 to TRBJ1-2; perhaps TRBD1 as D (5 bases). Germline loops: CDR1 MDHEN, CDR2 SYDVKM. This CDR3 is built from 15 residues. V lost 7 bases and J lost 6, with 21 bases in between. CDR3 residues: CASITQGSGGDGYTF. CDR3 in DNA: TGTGCCAGCATAACTCAGGGTTCGGGAGGAGATGGCTACACCTTC.

There are many counts of this clonotype. The rearrangement links TRBV9 to TRBJ1-1; the D is unclear. CDR3 length: 15 residues. The germline V and J ends were trimmed by 0 bases and 0 bases, with 9 bases remaining between them. CDR1 is SGDLS, CDR2 YYNGEE, per germline. DNA for the CDR3: TGTGCCAGCAGCGTAGACCTAGACATGAACACTGAAGCTTTCTTT. Protein sequence: CASSVDLDMNTEAFF.

This clonotype was detected only once. One base away lies a much larger clone, so this may be a sequencing read error. The chain couples TRBV3-1 to TRBJ2-7, with D possibly being TRBD1 or TRBD2 (6 bases each). The CDR3 is 15 amino acids. Germline V CDR1 and CDR2: LGHDT, YNNKEL (reference sequence). Trimming took 1 base from V and 5 from J, leaving 15 bases between them. The CDR3, as DNA: TGTGCCAGCAGCCAAGGGGGGGCGGGTGCCAACGAGCAGTACTTC. Amino acids: CASSQGGAGANEQYF.

This clonotype was seen at least ten times. The chain uses TRBV20-1 and TRBJ2-7; perhaps TRBD1 as D (5 bases). V lost 6 bases and J lost 6, with 18 bases in between. CDR1 is DFQATT and CDR2 is SNEGSKA in the germline V gene (reference sequence). The length of the CDR3 is 13 residues. CDR3: CSARTIAQLEQYF. CDR3 coding DNA: TGCAGTGCAAGGACAATCGCTCAGCTCGAGCAGTACTTC.

Comment on this clonotype: Just one base apart from a much larger clone, this may be a read error. Without the conserved terminal phenylalanine or tryptophan, this CDR3 likely stems from a read error. The CDR3 bases are TGTGCCAGCAGTTGGCGCTCCACAACTAATGAAAAACTGTTTTCT. Encoded protein: CASSWRSTTNEKLFS. The rearrangement links TRBV6-9 to TRBJ1-4; D not certain. Trimming removed 4 bases at V and 0 bases at J, with 9 bases between. Germline loops: CDR1 MNHGY, CDR2 SVAAGI. CDR3 length: 15 residues.

The chain is built from TRBV4-1 and TRBJ2-7; 10 bases agree with TRBD2. From germline, CDR1 is MGHRA and CDR2 YSYEKL. V dropped 0 bases and J dropped 4; count of bases not matched to a gene: 12. The CDR3 spans 18 residues. The CDR3 loop reads CASSQESSGRAEIYEQYF. CDR3 in DNA: TGCGCCAGCAGCCAAGAATCGAGCGGGAGGGCCGAAATTTACGAGCAGTACTTC.

This clonotype appeared a single time. V and J are TRBV6-2 or TRBV6-3 and TRBJ2-7; 9 nucleotides match TRBD1. Germline-derived CDR1 and CDR2 are MNHEY and SVGEGT. CDR3 length equals 16 residues. V lost 2 bases, J lost 7 bases, and 12 bases stayed unmatched. The CDR3 is CASSYTGTGPGEEQYF. CDR3 DNA: TGTGCCAGCAGTTACACGGGGACAGGGCCCGGGGAGGAGCAGTACTTC.

This clonotype was recorded a few times. J is TRBJ1-4 and V is TRBV28; tentatively, D is TRBD1 (6 bases). This CDR3 contains 15 residues. Trimming cost V 6 bases and J 4 bases, with 15 bases left between them. The germline V gene encodes CDR1 MDHEN and CDR2 SYDVKM. DNA of the CDR3: TGTGCCAGCAGGAGGGGGACCGATTATAATGAAAAACTGTTTTTT. It translates to CASRRGTDYNEKLFF.

The rearrangement uses TRBV3-1 and TRBJ2-5; maybe TRBD1 (5 bases). The CDR3 loop spans 14 amino acids. Per the germline V gene, CDR1 is LGHDT and CDR2 is YNNKEL (reference sequence). Trimming took 2 bases from V and 2 from J, leaving 9 bases between them. The CDR3 DNA sequence: TGTGCCAGCAGCCAATCAGGGATACAAGAGACCCAGTACTTC. It is translated as CASSQSGIQETQYF.

This clonotype was picked up a small number of times. V and J are TRBV7-2 and TRBJ1-5; 12 bases are a match to TRBD1. The CDR3 totals 16 residues. The V segment lost 4 bases and the J segment 6 bases; nucleotides outside the gene matches: 7. Germline values: CDR1 SGHTA, CDR2 FQGNSA. The CDR3 here is CASSSRDRGLGQPQHF. In nucleotides, the CDR3 is TGTGCCAGCAGCTCACGGGACAGGGGGCTAGGTCAGCCCCAGCATTTT.

The rearrangement uses TRBV2 and TRBJ1-1; 8 bases are a match to TRBD1. The CDR3 is made up of 12 amino acids. The junction had 7 bases not matched to a gene; V was cut back by 6 bases and J by 10 bases. CDR1 SNHLY and CDR2 FYNNEI come from the germline V gene. For the CDR3, the DNA is TGTGCCAGCAGGACATCCGGGACAGGAGCTTTCTTT. Encoded protein: CASRTSGTGAFF. Drawing the rest from reference TRBV2 and TRBJ1-1, the complete variable domain is EPEVTQTPSHQVTQMGQEVILRCVPISNHLYFYWYRQILGQKVEFLVSFYNNEISEKSEIFDDQFSVERPDGSNFTLKIRSTKLEDSAMYFCASRTSGTGAFFGQGTRLTVV.

This clonotype was counted many times. The chain joins TRBV3-1 to TRBJ1-2; D is uncertain. The CDR3 length is 14 residues. The V end lost 0 bases, the J end lost 4 bases, and 9 bases lay between the germline ends. Germline loops: CDR1 LGHDT, CDR2 YNNKEL (reference sequence). This CDR3 reads CASSQDQGFYGYTF. In nucleotides, the CDR3 is TGTGCCAGCAGCCAAGATCAAGGGTTCTATGGCTACACCTTC.

The chain is built from TRBV7-9 and TRBJ2-1, with TRBD2 matching 9 bases. Germline trimming cut 2 bases from V and 4 bases from J; bases unmatched to any gene: 6. CDR1 and CDR2 from the germline V gene are SEHNR and FQNEAQ (reference sequence). The CDR3 sequence is 16 residues long. Here the CDR3 reads CASSLSGLARYNEQFF. The CDR3 nucleotides read TGTGCCAGCAGCTTATCAGGACTAGCGAGGTACAATGAGCAGTTCTTC.

The CDR3 coding sequence is TGTGCCAGCAGTTTTGGTGTTAATAATTCACCCCTCCACTTT. It yields the protein CASSFGVNNSPLHF. This rearrangement joins TRBV12-3 or TRBV12-4 to TRBJ1-6; unclear D gene. This CDR3 comprises 14 residues. V was trimmed by 3 bases and J by 5 bases, leaving 8 bases between them.